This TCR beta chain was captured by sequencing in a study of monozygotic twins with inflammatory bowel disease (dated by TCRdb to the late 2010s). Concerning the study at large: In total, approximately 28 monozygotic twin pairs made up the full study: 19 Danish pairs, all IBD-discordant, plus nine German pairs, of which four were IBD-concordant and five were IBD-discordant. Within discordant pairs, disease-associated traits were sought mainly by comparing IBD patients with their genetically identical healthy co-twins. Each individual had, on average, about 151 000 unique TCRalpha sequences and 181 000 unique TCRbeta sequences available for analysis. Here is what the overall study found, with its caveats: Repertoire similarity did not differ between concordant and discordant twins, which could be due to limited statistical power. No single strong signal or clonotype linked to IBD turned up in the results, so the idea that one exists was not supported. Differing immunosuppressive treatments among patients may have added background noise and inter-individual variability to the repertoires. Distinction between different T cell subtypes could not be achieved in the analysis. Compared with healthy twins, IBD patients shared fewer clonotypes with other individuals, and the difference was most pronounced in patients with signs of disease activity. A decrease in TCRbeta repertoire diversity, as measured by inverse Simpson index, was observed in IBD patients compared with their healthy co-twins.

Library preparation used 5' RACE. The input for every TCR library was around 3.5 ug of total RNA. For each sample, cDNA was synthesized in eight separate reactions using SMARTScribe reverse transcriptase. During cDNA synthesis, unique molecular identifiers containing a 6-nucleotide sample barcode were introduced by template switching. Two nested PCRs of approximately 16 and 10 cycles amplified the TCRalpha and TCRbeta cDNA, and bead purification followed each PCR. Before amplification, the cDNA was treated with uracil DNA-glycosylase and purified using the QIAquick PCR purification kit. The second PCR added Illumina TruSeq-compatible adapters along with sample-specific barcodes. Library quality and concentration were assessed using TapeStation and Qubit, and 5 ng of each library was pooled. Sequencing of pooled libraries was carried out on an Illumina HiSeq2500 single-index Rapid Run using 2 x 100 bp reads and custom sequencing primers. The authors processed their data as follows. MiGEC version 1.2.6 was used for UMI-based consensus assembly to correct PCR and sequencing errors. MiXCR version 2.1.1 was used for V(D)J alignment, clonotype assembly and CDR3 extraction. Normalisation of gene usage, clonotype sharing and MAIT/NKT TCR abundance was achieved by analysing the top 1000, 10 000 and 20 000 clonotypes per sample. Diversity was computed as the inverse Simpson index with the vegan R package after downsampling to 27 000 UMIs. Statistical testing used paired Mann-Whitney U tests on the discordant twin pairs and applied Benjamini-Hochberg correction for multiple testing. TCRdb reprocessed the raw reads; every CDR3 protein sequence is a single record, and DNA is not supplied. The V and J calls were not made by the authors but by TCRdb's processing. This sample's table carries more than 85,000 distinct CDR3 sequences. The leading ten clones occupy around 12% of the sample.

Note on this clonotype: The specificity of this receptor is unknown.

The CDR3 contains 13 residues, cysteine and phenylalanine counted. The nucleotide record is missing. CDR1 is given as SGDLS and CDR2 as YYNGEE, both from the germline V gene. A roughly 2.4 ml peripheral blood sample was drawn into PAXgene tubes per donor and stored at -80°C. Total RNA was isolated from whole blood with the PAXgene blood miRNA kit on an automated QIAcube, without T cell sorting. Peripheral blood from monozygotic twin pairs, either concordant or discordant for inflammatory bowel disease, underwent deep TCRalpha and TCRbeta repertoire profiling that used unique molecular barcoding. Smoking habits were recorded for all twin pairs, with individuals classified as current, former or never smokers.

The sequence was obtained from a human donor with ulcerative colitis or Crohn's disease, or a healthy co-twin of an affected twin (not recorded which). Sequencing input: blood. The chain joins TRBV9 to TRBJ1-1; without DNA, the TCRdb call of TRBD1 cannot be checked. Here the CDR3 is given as CASSAGLNTEAFF.